These 22 T cell receptor beta chains were all obtained from the same sample, sequenced in a study of T cell changes during pregnancy in multiple sclerosis. Only in-frame clones appear in the TCRdb table, and some are missing; sequencing was by immunoSEQ multiplex PCR. The sample holds 35,000 to 45,000 clones; approximately 92% are singletons and the top ten take roughly 1.8%. This material consisted of CD4+ T cells from peripheral blood mononuclear cells, taken after pregnancy. The source of these receptors is a female donor in good health, enrolled as a control in a pregnancy study.

This clone is a singleton in its sample. This sequence joins TRBV19 and TRBJ2-2; D is uncertain. Germline V gene sequence: CDR1 LNHDA, CDR2 SQIVND (reference sequence). Trimming pared 4 bases from V and 6 bases from J, leaving 9 bases between. The CDR3 spans 13 residues. CDR3 DNA: TGTGCCAGTAGTACCTCGAGCTCCGGGGAGCTGTTTTTT. Its translation: CASSTSSSGELFF. Together with reference TRBV19 and TRBJ2-2, the CDR3 gives the full variable domain: DGGITQSPKYLFRKEGQNVTLSCEQNLNHDAMYWYRQDPGQGLRLIYYSQIVNDFQKGDIAEGYSVSREKKESFPLTVTSAQKNPTAFYLCASSTSSSGELFFGEGSRLTVL.

The V call is TRBV11-2, the J call TRBJ2-7; TRBD1 agrees at 7 bases. Germline loops: CDR1 SGHAT, CDR2 FQNNGV. Losses at the gene ends were 5 bases for V and 12 bases for J; bases not matched to a gene: 13. The CDR3 contains 13 residues. In DNA, the CDR3 is TGTGCCAGCAGCCTGGGGTTTGTGGACAGGTTGTACTTC. Its protein is CASSLGFVDRLYF.

The chain's CDR3 is CASSLRAGAEEQYF. In nucleotides, the CDR3 is TGTGCCAGCAGCTTGAGGGCAGGGGCTGAAGAGCAGTACTTC. The genes are TRBV5-6 and TRBJ2-7, with D maybe TRBD1 (6 bases). V lost 1 base to trimming and J lost 7 bases, with 15 bases between them. This CDR3 comprises 14 residues. Per the germline V gene, CDR1 is SGHDT and CDR2 is YYEEEE.

This chain connects TRBV6-1 to TRBJ2-3; D unclear. Germline CDR1 is MNHNS and CDR2 is SASEGT. This CDR3 region has 15 residues. Trimming shortened V by 1 base and J by 4 bases, and 12 bases separated the two germline ends. The CDR3 region has the DNA TGTGCCAGCAGTGAAGTGTGGAGTCCCGCAGATACGCAGTATTTT. The encoded protein is CASSEVWSPADTQYF.

The chain joins TRBV7-8 to TRBJ2-7; possibly TRBD1 for D (5 bases). The CDR3 is 14 amino acids. CDR1 is SGHVS, CDR2 FQNEAQ, per germline. Trimming removed 1 base from V and 1 base from J, with 8 bases in between. The CDR3 bases are TGTGCCAGCAGCTTAGACAGGCCGTCCTACGAGCAGTACTTC. It specifies CASSLDRPSYEQYF.

This rearrangement joins TRBV4-1 to TRBJ2-1; perhaps TRBD1 as D (5 bases). The CDR3 is 16 amino acids. Trimming cost V 2 bases and J 1 base, with 12 bases left between them. Germline V gene sequence: CDR1 MGHRA, CDR2 YSYEKL. The CDR3 here is CASSQRDRESYNEQFF. DNA of the CDR3: TGCGCCAGCAGCCAACGAGACAGAGAGTCCTACAATGAGCAGTTCTTC.

This clone has more than one count but fewer than ten. J is TRBJ2-7 and V is TRBV5-4; a weak D match, TRBD1 (5 bases). CDR1 SGHNT and CDR2 YYREEE come from the germline V gene (reference sequence). The CDR3 has 12 amino acids. V was clipped by 3 bases and J by 3 bases, with 7 bases between them. The CDR3 DNA reads TGTGCCAGCAGCTCGACAGACTACGAGCAGTACTTC. This codes for CASSSTDYEQYF.

This clone has just one count. The chain is built from TRBV28 and TRBJ2-7; no definite D call. V was shortened by 4 bases and J by 3 bases, with 7 bases between the two germline ends. This CDR3 region has 12 residues. Germline CDR1 is MDHEN and CDR2 is SYDVKM. CDR3 bases: TGTGCCAGCAGTTATTCGGGCTACGAGCAGTACTTC. Its protein product is CASSYSGYEQYF.

V and J are TRBV14 and TRBJ1-6; D might be TRBD1 (5 bases). Germline V CDR1 and CDR2: SGHDN, FVKESK. The CDR3 sequence is 14 residues long. The ends were cut back, 1 base at V and 4 bases at J, with 5 bases in the middle. The CDR3 loop reads CASSQGQYNSPLHF. CDR3 sequence (DNA): TGTGCCAGCAGCCAAGGACAGTATAATTCACCCCTCCACTTT.

The CDR3 DNA sequence: TGTGCCAGTAGACCCCGGGGGGGGCGAGGGGAGTCGCAGTATTTT. This encodes CASRPRGGRGESQYF. The J gene is TRBJ2-3, the V gene TRBV19, with 8 nucleotides matching TRBD2. The V segment lost 6 bases and the J segment 10 bases; nucleotides outside the gene matches: 15. The CDR3 runs to 15 residues. Looked up from germline, CDR1 is LNHDA and CDR2 is SQIVND (reference sequence).

The V call is TRBV4-1, the J call TRBJ1-5; D uncertain. The CDR3 spans 16 residues. The V gene's germline CDR1 is MGHRA and CDR2 YSYEKL. Trimming left V 0 bases short and J 0 bases short, with 9 bases between. The CDR3, as DNA: TGCGCCAGCAGCCAAGATTACATTTATAGCAATCAGCCCCAGCATTTT. Translating it yields CASSQDYIYSNQPQHF.

This clone was observed a single time. The chain has TRBV19 and TRBJ2-1, with 14 bases that match TRBD2. The germline V gene has CDR1 LNHDA and CDR2 SQIVND (reference sequence). V lost 5 bases to trimming and J lost 10 bases; unmatched junction nucleotides: 13. This CDR3 has 17 residues. CDR3 sequence (DNA): TGTGCCAGTAGTGACCAACAGACTAGCGGGGGGGCAGGGGAGCAGTTCTTC. This translates into CASSDQQTSGGAGEQFF.

This chain uses TRBV28 with TRBJ2-3; D ambiguous. Germline V gene lookup returns CDR1 MDHEN and CDR2 SYDVKM. The CDR3 has 15 amino acids. Trimming pared 8 bases from V and 0 bases from J, leaving 15 bases between. CDR3 DNA: TGTGCCAGCGTCCCCCCCCTACCTAGCACAGATACGCAGTATTTT. It codes for CASVPPLPSTDTQYF.

In DNA form, the CDR3 reads TGTGCCAGCAGCCCCCGAGGACTAGCGGGAGCGGAGACCCAGTACTTC. This gives the protein CASSPRGLAGAETQYF. The chain uses TRBV7-3 and TRBJ2-5; 13 bases align to TRBD2. CDR1 and CDR2 from the germline V gene are SGHTA and FQGTGA. The CDR3 runs 16 residues. The junction had 8 bases not matched to a gene; V was cut back by 5 bases and J by 5 bases. The entire variable domain, with the rest obtained from reference TRBV7-3 and TRBJ2-5, is as follows: GAGVSQTPSNKVTEKGKYVELRCDPISGHTALYWYRQSLGQGPEFLIYFQGTGAADDSGLPNDRFFAVRPEGSVSTLKIQRTERGDSAVYLCASSPRGLAGAETQYFGPGTRLLVL.

The V call is TRBV30, the J call TRBJ2-2, with unresolved D. Germline-derived CDR1 and CDR2 are GTSNPN and SVGIG (reference sequence). V dropped 1 base and J dropped 4 bases, with 7 bases sitting between them. The CDR3 totals 13 residues. The CDR3 DNA reads TGTGCCTGGAGTGGTCTCCTCACCGGGGAGCTGTTTTTT. Translated, it gives CAWSGLLTGELFF. The whole variable domain, remainder taken from reference TRBV30 and TRBJ2-2, is SQTIHQWPATLVQPVGSPLSLECTVEGTSNPNLYWYRQAAGRGLQLLFYSVGIGQISSEVPQNLSASRPQDRQFILSSKKLLLSDSGFYLCAWSGLLTGELFFGEGSRLTVL.

The rearrangement links TRBV18 to TRBJ1-4; 7 nucleotides align to TRBD1. The length of the CDR3 is 14 residues. The J segment lost 12 bases and the V segment lost 2 bases, leaving 9 bases of the junction unmatched. Germline V gene sequence: CDR1 KGHSH, CDR2 LQKENI. CDR3 in DNA: TGTGCCAGCTCACCAGGGCCAGGGGGATCGGAACTGTTTTTT. It translates to CASSPGPGGSELFF. Based on the CDR3 plus reference TRBV18 and TRBJ1-4, the full variable domain is NAGVMQNPRHLVRRRGQEARLRCSPMKGHSHVYWYRQLPEEGLKFMVYLQKENIIDESGMPKERFSAEFPKEGPSILRIQQVVRGDSAAYFCASSPGPGGSELFFGSGTQLSVL.

CDR3 sequence reads: CASTVGGRGTEAFF. The CDR3, as DNA: TGTGCCAGCACGGTGGGAGGGAGGGGGACTGAAGCTTTCTTT. The V call is TRBV13, the J call TRBJ1-1, with a weak D call TRBD1 (6 bases). CDR3 size: 14 residues. CDR1 and CDR2 from the germline V gene are PRHDT and FYEKMQ (reference sequence). Trimming removed 7 bases at V and 5 bases at J, with 17 bases between.

The rearrangement links TRBV19 to TRBJ2-5; a weak D match, TRBD1 (6 bases). The CDR3 extends over 16 amino acids. V lost 3 bases, J lost 3 bases, and 17 bases lay in between. Germline V gene data show CDR1 as LNHDA and CDR2 as SQIVND (reference sequence). For the CDR3, the DNA is TGTGCCAGTAGTATGTCGGACAGTGGGGGAGAAGAGACCCAGTACTTC. Amino acid sequence: CASSMSDSGGEETQYF.

This clone was picked up one time. The CDR3 region is CASSRLRYEQYF. The CDR3 DNA sequence: TGTGCCAGCAGCCGGCTGAGGTACGAGCAGTACTTC. The chain employs TRBV11-1 and TRBJ2-7; no clear D. The germline CDR1 and CDR2 sequences are SGHAT and FQDESV (reference sequence). The CDR3 is 12 residues long. Trimming removed 5 bases at V and 4 bases at J, with 9 bases between.

The rearrangement joins TRBV5-1 to TRBJ2-2; 11 bases are a match to TRBD2. The germline CDR1 and CDR2 sequences are SGHRS and YFSETQ. This CDR3 region has 18 residues. V lost 0 bases to trimming and J lost 3 bases; unmatched junction nucleotides: 7. The CDR3 sequence is CASSLDLLAGGYTGELFF. The CDR3 region has the DNA TGCGCCAGCAGCTTGGACCTTCTAGCGGGGGGTTACACCGGGGAGCTGTTTTTT. Using reference TRBV5-1 and TRBJ2-2 for the parts outside the CDR3, the full variable domain is KAGVTQTPRYLIKTRGQQVTLSCSPISGHRSVSWYQQTPGQGLQFLFEYFSETQRNKGNFPGRFSGRQFSNSRSEMNVSTLELGDSALYLCASSLDLLAGGYTGELFFGEGSRLTVL.

This clone was detected only once. The CDR3 protein is CASSLGVPGGPRETQYF. The CDR3 DNA is TGCGCCAGCAGCTTGGGGGTTCCGGGAGGGCCTAGAGAGACCCAGTACTTC. The chain carries TRBV5-1 and TRBJ2-5, with 8 positions matching TRBD2. This CDR3 contains 17 residues. V dropped 0 bases and J dropped 4; count of bases not matched to a gene: 11. Germline V CDR1 and CDR2: SGHRS, YFSETQ.

To note about this clone: The junction departs from the called germline gene at one end, perhaps through a read error. The chain is built from TRBV2 and TRBJ2-5, with D possibly being TRBD1 (6 bases). The CDR3 covers 13 residues. The germline gives CDR1 SNHLY, CDR2 FYNNEI. This chain's CDR3 is CATSQGQGETQYF. The DNA of the CDR3 is TGTGCCACCAGTCAGGGGCAAGGGGAGACCCAGTACTTC.